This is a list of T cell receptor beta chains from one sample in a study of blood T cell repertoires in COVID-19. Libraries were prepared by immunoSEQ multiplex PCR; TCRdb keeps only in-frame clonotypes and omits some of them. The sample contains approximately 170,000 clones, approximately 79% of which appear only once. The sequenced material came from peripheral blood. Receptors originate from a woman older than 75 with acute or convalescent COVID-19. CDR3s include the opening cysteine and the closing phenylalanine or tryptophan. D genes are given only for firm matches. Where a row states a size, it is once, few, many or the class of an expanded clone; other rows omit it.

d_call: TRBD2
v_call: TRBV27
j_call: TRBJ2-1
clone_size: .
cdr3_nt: TGTGCCAGCATCAACCCGGGGGGGGGAGAGTCCTACAATGAGCAGTTCTTC
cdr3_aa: CASINPGGGESYNEQFF

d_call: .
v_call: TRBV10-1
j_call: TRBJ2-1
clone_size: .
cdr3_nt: TGCGCCAGCAGTGCCCAGGCTCAGGGCGAGCAGTTCTTC
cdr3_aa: CASSAQAQGEQFF

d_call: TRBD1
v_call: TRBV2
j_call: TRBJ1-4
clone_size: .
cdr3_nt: TGTGCCAGCACCGCGATAGGGGGCAGGGAAAAACTGTTTTTT
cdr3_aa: CASTAIGGREKLFF

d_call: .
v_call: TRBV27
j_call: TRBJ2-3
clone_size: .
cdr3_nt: TGTGCCAGCAGTTTGACAGCGGGCCCAGATACGCAGTATTTT
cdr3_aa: CASSLTAGPDTQYF

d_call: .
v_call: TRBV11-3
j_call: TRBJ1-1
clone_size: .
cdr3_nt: TGTGCCAGCAGCTTAGAAAGGCGTCGGGGTGTGCTCACTGAAGCTTTCTTT
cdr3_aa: CASSLERRRGVLTEAFF

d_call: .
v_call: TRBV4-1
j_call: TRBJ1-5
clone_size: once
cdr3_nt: TGCGCCAGCAGCCAAGCCGCGGGATTGGGGGGTGGGCCCCAGCATTTT
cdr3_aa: CASSQAAGLGGGPQHF

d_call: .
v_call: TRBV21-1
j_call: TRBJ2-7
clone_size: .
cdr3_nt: TGTGCCAGCATTACAGGGAGTACGACCTACGAGCAGTACTTC
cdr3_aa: CASITGSTTYEQYF

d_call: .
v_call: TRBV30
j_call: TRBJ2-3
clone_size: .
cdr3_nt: TGTGCCTGGAACGTCGCGGGCACAGATACGCAGTATTTT
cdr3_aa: CAWNVAGTDTQYF

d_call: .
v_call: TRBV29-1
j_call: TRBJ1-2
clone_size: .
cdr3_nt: TGCAGCTCATCGACAGGCGTCTATGGCTACACCTTC
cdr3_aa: CSSSTGVYGYTF

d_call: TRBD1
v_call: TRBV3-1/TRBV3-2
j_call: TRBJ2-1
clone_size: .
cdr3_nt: TGTGCCAGCAGCACGGGACAGGGTCTCTTCGATGAGCAGTTCTTC
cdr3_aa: CASSTGQGLFDEQFF

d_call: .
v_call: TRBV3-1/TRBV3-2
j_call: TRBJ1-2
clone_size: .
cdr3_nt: TGTGCCAGCAGCCGCGGCCAGGGGTTAAACTATGGCTACACCTTC
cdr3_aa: CASSRGQGLNYGYTF

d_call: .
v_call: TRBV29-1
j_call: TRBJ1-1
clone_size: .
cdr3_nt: TGCAGCGTTGTGTATGGGAGGGCTGAAGCTTTCTTT
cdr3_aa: CSVVYGRAEAFF

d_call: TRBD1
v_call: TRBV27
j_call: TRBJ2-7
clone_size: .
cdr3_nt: TGTGCCAGCAGTTCGGACAGGGGGGCGTGGGAGCAGTACTTC
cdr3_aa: CASSSDRGAWEQYF

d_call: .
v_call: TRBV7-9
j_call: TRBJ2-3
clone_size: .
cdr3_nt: TGTGCCAGCAGCTTTGGGGCGGGATACACAGATACGCAGTATTTT
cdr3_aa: CASSFGAGYTDTQYF

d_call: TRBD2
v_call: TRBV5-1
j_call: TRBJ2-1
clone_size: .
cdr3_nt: TGCGCCAGCAGCACTAGCGGGAGTTCCTACAATGAGCAGTTCTTC
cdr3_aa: CASSTSGSSYNEQFF

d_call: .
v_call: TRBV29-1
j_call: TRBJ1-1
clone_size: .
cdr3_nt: TGCAGCGTTGATCCTGCGGGGGGGGGCACTGAAGCTTTCTTT
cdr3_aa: CSVDPAGGGTEAFF

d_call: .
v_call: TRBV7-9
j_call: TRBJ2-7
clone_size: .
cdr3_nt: TGTGCCAGCAGCTCAGGGGGAGGCTACGAGCAGTACTTC
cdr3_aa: CASSSGGGYEQYF

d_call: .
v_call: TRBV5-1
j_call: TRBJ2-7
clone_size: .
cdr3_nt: TGCGCCAGCAGCTTATTCCCAGGGGCTACCTACGAGCAGTACTTC
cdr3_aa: CASSLFPGATYEQYF

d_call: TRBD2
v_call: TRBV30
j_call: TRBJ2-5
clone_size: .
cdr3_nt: TGTGCCTGGGGTGGACTAGGAGGGACCCAAGAGACCCAGTACTTC
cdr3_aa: CAWGGLGGTQETQYF

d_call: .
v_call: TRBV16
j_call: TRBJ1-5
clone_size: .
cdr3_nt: TGTGCCAGCAGCCAATCGGCCCAGGGAGGAAACAATCAGCCCCAGCATTTT
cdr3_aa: CASSQSAQGGNNQPQHF

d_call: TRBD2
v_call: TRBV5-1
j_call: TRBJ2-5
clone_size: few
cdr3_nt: TGCGCCAGCAGCTTGTCACGGGGGGAAGAGACCCAGTACTTC
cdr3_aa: CASSLSRGEETQYF

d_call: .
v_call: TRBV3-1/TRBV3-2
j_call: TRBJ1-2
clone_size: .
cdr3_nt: TGTGCCAGCAGCCCCGTCCTCCAGGGGTTCTATGGCTACACCTTC
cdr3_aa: CASSPVLQGFYGYTF

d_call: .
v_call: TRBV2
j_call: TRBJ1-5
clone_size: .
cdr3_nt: TGTGCCAGCAGCCCTCCGGGCGGGGGCAATCAGCCCCAGCATTTT
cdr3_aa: CASSPPGGGNQPQHF